A selection of T cell receptor beta chains follows, all from one sample in a study of cytomegalovirus exposure and HLA in healthy donors. TCRdb's copy holds only in-frame clones and misses some; the assay was immunoSEQ multiplex PCR. The repertoire consists of about 90,000 clones, with 70% to 80% occurring once and the leading ten covering around 22%. Sample: PBMCs. Every receptor here comes from a man aged 25 to 40 in good health and CMV-seropositive. CDR3s include the opening cysteine and the closing phenylalanine or tryptophan. The D gene is left open where the match is weak. Some rows have no size entry. The others give once, few or many, or a class for an expanded clone.

J gene,D gene,V gene,clone size,CDR3 DNA,CDR3 protein
TRBJ2-7,-,TRBV7-9,few,TGTGTCGAACAGATCCTCAGCTCCTACGAGCAGTACTTC,CVEQILSSYEQYF
TRBJ2-3,-,TRBV4-3,once,TGCGCCAGCAGCCAAGGGGGGACAAGAAGCGTAGATACGCAGTATTTT,CASSQGGTRSVDTQYF
TRBJ2-7,-,TRBV5-1,-,TGCGCCAGCAGCTCGTTCCAGGGCTACGAGCAGTACTTC,CASSSFQGYEQYF
TRBJ1-3,TRBD1,TRBV9,-,TGTGCCAGCAGCGTAGGTCCCGTTAACAGGGGGGACACCATATATTTT,CASSVGPVNRGDTIYF
TRBJ1-2,-,TRBV27,-,TGTGCCAGCAGTTTATCCCCAGGGGTCTATGGCTACACCTTC,CASSLSPGVYGYTF
TRBJ2-2,-,TRBV5-1,-,TGCGCCAGCAGCTTGAGCGGGCGAGACGGGGAGCTGTTTTTT,CASSLSGRDGELFF
TRBJ2-1,-,TRBV28,-,TGTGCCAGCAGTTTACCCAATAGTAATGAGCAGTTCTTC,CASSLPNSNEQFF
TRBJ2-6,-,TRBV30,-,TGTGCCTGGAAGGGGGACAATGCCGTCGCTGGGGCCAACGTCCTGACTTTC,CAWKGDNAVAGANVLTF
TRBJ1-1,-,TRBV6-5,once,TGTGCCAGCTCACCCCAACGGGGCACTGAAGCTTTCTTT,CASSPQRGTEAFF
TRBJ1-4,TRBD1,TRBV18,-,TGTGCCAGCTCACCAGTCACGGGACAGGGACACGAAAAACTGTTTTTT,CASSPVTGQGHEKLFF
TRBJ2-5,TRBD1,TRBV28,-,TGTGCCAGCAGCCGCCGGGACAGGGAAGGGGAGGAGACCCAGTACTTC,CASSRRDREGEETQYF
TRBJ1-6,-,TRBV6-5,-,TGTGCCAGCAGTTACAGCAGGGCTACCTATAATTCACCCCTCCACTTT,CASSYSRATYNSPLHF
TRBJ2-1,-,TRBV27,-,TGTGCCAGCAGTTTAACCTACAGGGACTACAATGAGCAGTTCTTC,CASSLTYRDYNEQFF
TRBJ1-1,TRBD1,TRBV14,-,TGTGCCAGCAGCCAAGAGAGCAGGACAGGGAGGACTGAAGCTTTCTTT,CASSQESRTGRTEAFF
TRBJ1-2,-,TRBV28,-,TGTGCCAGCAGCTTCAGATCAGGGGATGGTAACTATGGCTACACCTTC,CASSFRSGDGNYGYTF
TRBJ1-1,-,TRBV5-1,few,TGCGCCAGCAGCTTGGTCCCGGGGGGCACTGAAGCTTTCTTT,CASSLVPGGTEAFF
TRBJ2-7,-,TRBV6-5,-,TGTGCCAGCAGTCCCACTCTGGCCAGGGACGAGCAGTACTTC,CASSPTLARDEQYF
TRBJ2-5,-,TRBV7-6,-,TGTGCCAGCAGCTTTCGAGGTCGAGAGACCCAGTACTTC,CASSFRGRETQYF
TRBJ2-1,TRBD1,TRBV6-5,-,TGTGCCAGCAGTCAGGGGGCCCGCAATGAGCAGTTCTTC,CASSQGARNEQFF
TRBJ2-3,-,TRBV7-3,-,TGTGCCAGCAGCCGGCAGGCAGGGCTCACAGATACGCAGTATTTT,CASSRQAGLTDTQYF
TRBJ1-1,-,TRBV19,-,TGTGCCAGTAGTATGCTCCCGCGACAGATGAACACTGAAGCTTTCTTT,CASSMLPRQMNTEAFF
TRBJ2-3,-,TRBV5-6,-,TGTGCCAGCAGCTGGGAAATAGGGACAAATACGCAGTATTTT,CASSWEIGTNTQYF
TRBJ2-1,TRBD1,TRBV6-1,few,TGTGCCAGCACTCCCGGCGGGACAGGGGACGAGCAGTTCTTC,CASTPGGTGDEQFF
TRBJ1-1,TRBD1,TRBV27,-,TGTGCCTCGGGGGGACAGGGATACACTGAAGCTTTCTTT,CASGGQGYTEAFF
TRBJ1-2,TRBD1,TRBV20-1,-,TGCAGTGCAGGTGGGGACAGACGGTACACCTTC,CSAGGDRRYTF
TRBJ2-6,TRBD1,TRBV2,-,TGTGCCAGCAGTGCCTCGGGACAGGGGGGGGGCTCTGGGGCCAACGTCCTGACTTTC,CASSASGQGGGSGANVLTF
TRBJ2-7,TRBD1,TRBV29-1,-,TGCAGCGTTGATCTACAGGGGTCTATCAACGAGCAGTACTTC,CSVDLQGSINEQYF
TRBJ1-3,-,TRBV29-1,-,TGCAGCGTTGAAGCCCCAGAGGGCTCTGGAAACACCATATATTTT,CSVEAPEGSGNTIYF
TRBJ1-5,TRBD1,TRBV5-1,-,TGCGCCAGCAAACAGGGGCAAGGCACCGATCAGCCCCAGCATTTT,CASKQGQGTDQPQHF
TRBJ2-7,-,TRBV5-6,-,TGTGCCAGCAGCTTACTAGTACAGGGTCATGAGCAGTACTTC,CASSLLVQGHEQYF
TRBJ1-5,-,TRBV2,-,TGTGCCAGCAGTGTAGATGGTGGCAATCAGCCCCAGCATTTT,CASSVDGGNQPQHF
TRBJ2-5,-,TRBV30,once,TGTGCCTCCCATGGCGGGGGCCTTCAAGAGACCCAGTACTTC,CASHGGGLQETQYF
TRBJ2-7,TRBD1,TRBV27,-,TGTGCCAGCGGTTTTATTGGGGGACAGGGGGCGCTTGAGCAGTACTTC,CASGFIGGQGALEQYF
TRBJ2-7,TRBD2,TRBV7-3,-,TGTGCCAGCAGCCCGGGACTAGCGAGCGAGCAGTACTTC,CASSPGLASEQYF
TRBJ1-1,-,TRBV19,-,TGTGCCAGTAGTATACAGGGATTGGGGAACACTGAAGCTTTCTTT,CASSIQGLGNTEAFF
TRBJ1-5,TRBD1,TRBV6-5,few,TGTGCCAGCAGTCCGACAGGGGGCTTAAATCAGCCCCAGCATTTT,CASSPTGGLNQPQHF
TRBJ2-5,TRBD2,TRBV19,-,TGTGCCAGTAGTATCGGGACTAGCGGTCAAGAGACCCAGTACTTC,CASSIGTSGQETQYF
TRBJ2-3,TRBD1,TRBV7-2,-,TGTGCCAGCAGCTTGACAGGGTTTAGCACAGATACGCAGTATTTT,CASSLTGFSTDTQYF
TRBJ2-1,TRBD2,TRBV27,once,TGTTTAGCGGGAGCGTATGAGCAGTTCTTC,CLAGAYEQFF
TRBJ2-7,TRBD1,TRBV27,few,TGTGCCAGCTCATGGGACAGATCCTACGAGCAGTACTTC,CASSWDRSYEQYF
TRBJ2-1,TRBD2,TRBV6-5,-,TGTGCCAGCAGCCCTCGGACTAGCGGTTACAATGAGCAGTTCTTC,CASSPRTSGYNEQFF
TRBJ1-2,TRBD1,TRBV5-1,few,TGCGCCAGCAGCCCCCTCGGACAGGGAGGCTATGGCTACACCTTC,CASSPLGQGGYGYTF